This T cell receptor (beta chain) was sequenced in a study of a mutant IDH1 vaccine in newly diagnosed glioma. At the level of the study: Treated patients, averaging approximately 40 years, were roughly 60% male and around 40% female. Findings and limits, study-wide: No link was apparently found between pseudoprogression and changes in top peripheral T cell clonotypes.

After removal of 2 bases from V and 6 bases from J, the junction contained 4 bases not matched to a gene. This CDR3 has 14 residues. The germline V gene encodes CDR1 SGHRS and CDR2 YFSETQ. The repertoire was sequenced with immunoSEQ multiplex PCR; TCRdb's copy has only in-frame clones and lacks some. The table has roughly 46,000 clones, just over 85% seen once. Concerning this clone itself: As yet, its antigen is unknown.

Indicated time point: baseline, week 1 (first vaccination visit). Indicated treatment: pre-vaccination baseline after standard-of-care therapy. The specimen comprised PBMCs, sampled from a glioma patient treated with radiotherapy, temozolomide or both. This TCR was recovered from a man aged 35 to 55 with glioma. V usage is TRBV5-1 and J usage is TRBJ2-3, with 9 nucleotides matching TRBD1. The CDR3 region has the DNA TGCGCCAGCAGCTTAGGGACAGGGACCGATACGCAGTATTTT. It is translated as CASSLGTGTDTQYF.